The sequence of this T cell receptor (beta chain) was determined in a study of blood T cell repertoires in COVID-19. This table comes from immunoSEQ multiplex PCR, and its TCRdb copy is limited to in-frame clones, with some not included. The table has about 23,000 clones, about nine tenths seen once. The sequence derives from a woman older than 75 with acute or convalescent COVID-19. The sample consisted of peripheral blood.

CDR3 DNA sequence: TGCGCCAGCAGCTTGGAACAGGGGGCGCGAGTTCTGTTCTTC. Its translation is CASSLEQGARVLFF. This chain joins TRBV5-1 and TRBJ2-1; 9 bases match TRBD1. This CDR3 is built from 14 residues. J lost 15 bases, V lost 0 bases, and 10 bases had no gene match. Germline V gene sequence: CDR1 SGHRS, CDR2 YFSETQ.